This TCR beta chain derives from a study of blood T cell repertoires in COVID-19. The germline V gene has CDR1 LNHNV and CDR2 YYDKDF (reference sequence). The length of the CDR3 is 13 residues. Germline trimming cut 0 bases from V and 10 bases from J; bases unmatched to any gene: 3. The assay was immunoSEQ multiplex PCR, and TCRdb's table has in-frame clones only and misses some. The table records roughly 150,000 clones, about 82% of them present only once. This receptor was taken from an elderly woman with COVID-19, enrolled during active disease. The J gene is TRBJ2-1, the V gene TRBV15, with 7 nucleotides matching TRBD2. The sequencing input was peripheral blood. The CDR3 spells CATSRDPGGEQFF. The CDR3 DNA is TGTGCCACCAGCAGAGATCCGGGAGGCGAGCAGTTCTTC. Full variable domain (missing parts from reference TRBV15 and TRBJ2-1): DAMVIQNPRYQVTQFGKPVTLSCSQTLNHNVMYWYQQKSSQAPKLLFHYYDKDFNNEADTPDNFQSRRPNTSFCFLDIRSPGLGDTAMYLCATSRDPGGEQFFGPGTRLTVL.